Listed below are T cell receptor beta chains from one sample, sequenced in a study of PD-L1 blockade in urothelial cancer. This table comes from immunoSEQ multiplex PCR, and its TCRdb copy is limited to in-frame clones, with some not included. The sample shows about 50,000 clones, more than 75% of them seen only once. The sequencing used PBMCs, collected around atezolizumab (anti-PD-L1) treatment. All receptors come from a man between 60 and 70 years old with urothelial cancer. Both conserved end residues are part of each CDR3. Each record gives: clone size, D gene, CDR3 length, V gene, J gene, CDR3 DNA, CDR3 protein. D genes are given only for firm matches. Part of the rows lack a size; the others show once, few, many or a class for expanded clones.

-	-	14	TRBV9	TRBJ1-1	TGTGCCAGCAGCGCGACCGGGACAACTCTTGAAGCTTTCTTT	CASSATGTTLEAFF
few	TRBD1	17	TRBV19	TRBJ1-5	TGTGCCAGTAGCCGGGACAGGGGGCTAGGACGGGGTCAGCCCCAGCATTTT	CASSRDRGLGRGQPQHF
-	-	12	TRBV12-5	TRBJ2-3	TGTGCTAGTGGTCCTAACACAGATACGCAGTATTTT	CASGPNTDTQYF
-	-	12	TRBV6-1	TRBJ2-5	TGTGCCAGCAGTGAAGGAGCCCAGACCCAGTACTTC	CASSEGAQTQYF
-	TRBD2	17	TRBV18	TRBJ2-1	TGTGCCAGCTCATTAGGAGTAGCGGGCCAACCCTACAATGAGCAGTTCTTC	CASSLGVAGQPYNEQFF
-	-	15	TRBV11-3	TRBJ1-1	TGTGCCAGCAGCTCGTGGGGGGGCACGAACACTGAAGCTTTCTTT	CASSSWGGTNTEAFF
-	TRBD1	15	TRBV10-1	TRBJ2-7	TGCGCCAGTTCTAACCCCGGGACAGGGAGGAACGAGCAGTACTTC	CASSNPGTGRNEQYF
-	TRBD1	15	TRBV19	TRBJ1-5	TGTGCCAGTAGCGACAGGACAGGGGACAATCAGCCCCAGCATTTT	CASSDRTGDNQPQHF
-	-	14	TRBV7-2	TRBJ2-3	TGTGCCAGCAGCTTACGACATCGCACAGATACGCAGTATTTT	CASSLRHRTDTQYF
-	TRBD1	15	TRBV6-5	TRBJ2-1	TGTGCCAGCAGAGTCGACAGGGGGCCTTACAATGAGCAGTTCTTC	CASRVDRGPYNEQFF
-	TRBD1	14	TRBV10-3	TRBJ1-4	TGTGCCATCAGTGAGTCGCAGGGGGCTGAAAAACTGTTTTTT	CAISESQGAEKLFF
-	-	16	TRBV15	TRBJ1-4	TGTGCCACCAGCATAGACGGGACCAAAGCGGGTGGAAAACTGTTTTTT	CATSIDGTKAGGKLFF
-	-	13	TRBV11-3	TRBJ2-7	TGTGCCAGCAGCTTAGATGGGCCCTACGAGCAGTACTTC	CASSLDGPYEQYF
-	TRBD2	15	TRBV5-5	TRBJ2-3	TGTGCCAGCAGCCCGTGGGTAGCGGGGACAGATACGCAGTATTTT	CASSPWVAGTDTQYF
-	-	17	TRBV5-1	TRBJ2-6	TGCGCCAGCAGCACTAGGACAGTGAGCTCTGGGGCCAACGTCCTGACTTTC	CASSTRTVSSGANVLTF
-	TRBD1	19	TRBV27	TRBJ1-1	TGTGCCAGCAGTTCAGCCACGGGACAGGGGGTTACGTTCAGGGCTGAAGCTTTCTTT	CASSSATGQGVTFRAEAFF
-	-	13	TRBV9	TRBJ2-5	TGTGCCAGCAGCGTAGCTTCGGGGGAGACCCAGTACTTC	CASSVASGETQYF
-	TRBD1	14	TRBV6-5	TRBJ1-4	TGTGCCAGCAGTCCGGGACAGGGGTTTTTAAAACTGTTTTTT	CASSPGQGFLKLFF
-	TRBD1	13	TRBV28	TRBJ1-1	TGTGCCAGCAGTTCGGACAGGGGCACTGAAGCTTTCTTT	CASSSDRGTEAFF
-	TRBD1	15	TRBV6-1	TRBJ1-5	TGTGCCAGCAGCCTGACAGGGGGCCCCAATCAGCCCCAGCATTTT	CASSLTGGPNQPQHF